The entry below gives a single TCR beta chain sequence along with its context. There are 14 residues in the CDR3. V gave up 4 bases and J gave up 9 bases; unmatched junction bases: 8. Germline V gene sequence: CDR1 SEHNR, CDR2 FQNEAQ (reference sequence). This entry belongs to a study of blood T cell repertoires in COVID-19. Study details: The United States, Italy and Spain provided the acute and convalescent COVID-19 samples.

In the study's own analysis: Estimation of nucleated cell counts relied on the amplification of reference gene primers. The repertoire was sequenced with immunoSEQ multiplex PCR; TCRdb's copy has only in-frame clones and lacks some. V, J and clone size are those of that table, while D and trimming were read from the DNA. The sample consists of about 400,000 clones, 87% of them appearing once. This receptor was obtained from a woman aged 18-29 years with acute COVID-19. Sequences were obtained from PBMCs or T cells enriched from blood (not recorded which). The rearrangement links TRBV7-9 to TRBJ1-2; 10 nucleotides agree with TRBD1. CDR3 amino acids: CASSSTGGELRYTF. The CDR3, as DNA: TGTGCCAGCAGCTCGACAGGGGGCGAATTACGCTACACCTTC.